The 8 T cell receptor beta chains given below trace back to one sample, sequenced in a study of cytomegalovirus exposure and HLA in healthy donors. PCR used 60 Vbeta primers and 13 Jbeta primers. Assay used: immunoSEQ multiplex PCR; TCRdb lists only in-frame clones, some missing. The profile shows 73,000 or so clones, around three quarters of them singletons. What was sequenced was PBMCs. Receptor source: a man aged 45 to 65 in good health and CMV-seronegative.

This clone was counted only a few times. The chain uses TRBV28 and TRBJ1-5; a weak D match, TRBD1 (5 bases). From germline, CDR1 is MDHEN and CDR2 SYDVKM. The CDR3 spans 15 residues. The germline V and J ends were trimmed by 2 bases and 2 bases, with 10 bases remaining between them. The CDR3 is CASSLRGLGNQPQHF. CDR3 DNA: TGTGCCAGCAGTTTAAGGGGTCTTGGCAATCAGCCCCAGCATTTT.

In this sample, this clone turned up a few times. The chain is built from TRBV28 and TRBJ2-1, with D hard to call. The CDR3 sequence is 14 residues long. The V gene lost 6 bases and the J gene lost 4 bases, with 13 bases spanning the gap. The V gene's germline CDR1 is MDHEN and CDR2 SYDVKM. Here the CDR3 reads CASRKLLLYNEQFF. As DNA, the CDR3 is TGTGCCAGCAGAAAACTCCTCCTATACAATGAGCAGTTCTTC.

This clone is classed as medium-sized. The rearrangement uses TRBV5-8 and TRBJ1-5, with 7 bases matching TRBD1. V gave up 3 bases and J gave up 5 bases; unmatched junction bases: 11. The CDR3 is made up of 16 amino acids. CDR1 SGHTS and CDR2 YDEGEE come from the germline V gene. The CDR3 reads CASSSRTGRTYQPQHF. The CDR3 DNA reads as TGTGCCAGCAGCTCACGGACAGGCCGAACCTATCAGCCCCAGCATTTT. Together with reference TRBV5-8 and TRBJ1-5, the CDR3 gives the full variable domain: EAGVTQSPTHLIKTRGQQATLRCSPISGHTSVYWYQQALGLGLQFLLWYDEGEERNRGNFPPRFSGRQFPNYSSELNVNALELEDSALYLCASSSRTGRTYQPQHFGDGTRLSIL.

This clone was detected a few times. The chain uses TRBV14 and TRBJ1-2; 8 positions match TRBD1. The germline V gene has CDR1 SGHDN and CDR2 FVKESK. The trim removed 4 bases at V and 4 bases at J, leaving 5 bases unmatched. The CDR3 runs 14 residues. The CDR3 nucleotides are TGTGCCAGCAGCCTACAGGGGGTGCGCTATGGCTACACCTTC. It yields the protein CASSLQGVRYGYTF.

The V gene is TRBV6-1, the J gene TRBJ1-1, with D hard to call. Trimming left V 2 bases short and J 4 bases short, with 8 bases between. Germline V gives CDR1 MNHNS, CDR2 SASEGT. The CDR3 length is 13 residues. DNA for the CDR3: TGTGCCAGCAGTGAACTCGGGGTCACTGAAGCTTTCTTT. Encoded protein: CASSELGVTEAFF.

V usage is TRBV7-9 and J usage is TRBJ1-2; D possibly corresponds to TRBD1 (5 bases). V was pared by 3 bases and J by 8 bases, with 16 bases between. This CDR3 is 14 amino acids long. The V gene's germline CDR1 is SEHNR and CDR2 FQNEAQ (reference sequence). CDR3 DNA: TGTGCCAGCAGCTTCGGCCAGGGAATGGAGGGCTACACCTTC. It translates to CASSFGQGMEGYTF.

The chain combines TRBV11-2 with TRBJ1-2; D is possibly TRBD1 (6 bases). Germline loops: CDR1 SGHAT, CDR2 FQNNGV. This CDR3 has 14 amino acids. The V and J ends lost 5 bases and 2 bases respectively, with 12 bases between them. CDR3 amino acids: CASSPGTLNYGYTF. CDR3 DNA: TGTGCCAGCAGCCCGGGGACACTGAACTATGGCTACACCTTC. Filled out from reference TRBV11-2 and TRBJ1-2, the complete variable domain reads EAGVAQSPRYKIIEKRQSVAFWCNPISGHATLYWYQQILGQGPKLLIQFQNNGVVDDSQLPKDRFSAERLKGVDSTLKIQPAKLEDSAVYLCASSPGTLNYGYTFGSGTRLTVV.

The chain is built from TRBV28 and TRBJ2-3, with 13 bases matching TRBD2. The CDR3 is 17 amino acids. V trimming: 1 base; J trimming: 10 bases; junction bases outside the gene matches: 11. Germline V lookup: CDR1 MDHEN, CDR2 SYDVKM. The CDR3: CASSLLSGTSGTRPQYF. The CDR3 coding sequence is TGTGCCAGCAGTTTATTATCCGGGACTAGCGGGACGAGGCCGCAGTATTTT.